Each of the 16 T cell receptor beta chains below was sequenced from the same sample in a study of Graves' ophthalmopathy and Graves' hyperthyroidism. Investigators amplified TCR beta CDR3 regions from RNA transcripts. The workflow started with a first-round RT-PCR run with HTBI primers and then moved on to a second-round multiplex PCR. TCRdb recomputed calls from the multiplex PCR reads with MiXCR, one row per CDR3 protein. The sample includes about 700,000 distinct CDR3 sequences, roughly 41% of them seen just once. Sequencing was carried out using peripheral blood. The receptors originated from an adult man with Graves' ophthalmopathy.

In this sample, this clonotype turned up many times. The rearrangement links TRBV10-3 to TRBJ1-2; 7 bases map to TRBD1. CDR1 and CDR2 (germline): ENHRY, SYGVKD. V lost 10 bases, J lost 0 bases, and 8 bases stayed unmatched. The CDR3 length is 14 residues. The CDR3 DNA follows: TGTGCCAGCGTCCAGGGGACAGCTAACTATGGCTACACCTTC. This encodes CASVQGTANYGYTF.

This clonotype has more than one count but fewer than ten. The V and J genes are TRBV4-2 and TRBJ1-1; the match to TRBD1 covers 11 bases. This CDR3 comprises 15 residues. The germline CDR1 and CDR2 sequences are LGHNA and YNFKEQ. Trimming took 3 bases from V and 4 from J; bases not matched to a gene: 4. CDR3 sequence: CASSHGQGASTEAFF. Here the CDR3 DNA reads TGTGCCAGCAGCCACGGACAGGGGGCGAGCACTGAAGCTTTCTTT.

The V and J genes are TRBV25-1 and TRBJ1-2; 11 nucleotides line up with TRBD1. CDR3 size: 14 residues. The germline CDR1 and CDR2 sequences are MGHDK and SYGVNS. With V trimmed by 6 bases and J by 5 bases, 5 bases remained unmatched. The CDR3 DNA reads TGTGCCAGCAGGCCGGGACAGGGGGGATATGGCTACACCTTC. It codes for CASRPGQGGYGYTF.

This clonotype was picked up a small number of times. The chain has TRBV6-6 and TRBJ1-2; D remains unclear. The V end was cut by 1 base, the J end by 1 base, with 4 bases between. The CDR3 contains 13 residues. Germline values: CDR1 MNHNY, CDR2 SVGAGI (reference sequence). CDR3 loop: CASSYLGNYGYTF. DNA for the CDR3: TGTGCCAGCAGTTACTTGGGTAACTATGGCTACACCTTC.

The V and J genes are TRBV9 and TRBJ2-7; D uncertain. Trimming took 2 bases from V and 0 from J, leaving 6 bases between them. CDR3 length equals 13 residues. The germline gives CDR1 SGDLS, CDR2 YYNGEE. As DNA, the CDR3 is TGTGCCAGCAGCGTCGGAATCTCCTACGAGCAGTACTTC. As protein: CASSVGISYEQYF.

At least ten counts were recorded for this clonotype. The chain joins TRBV7-8 to TRBJ2-7, with unresolved D. Per the germline V gene, CDR1 is SGHVS and CDR2 is FQNEAQ. The CDR3 runs to 14 residues. Deletions cut 4 bases from V and 6 bases from J, with 16 bases between. CDR3 sequence: CASSSSTELGEQYF. The CDR3 bases are TGTGCCAGCAGCTCATCCACAGAGCTCGGCGAGCAGTACTTC.

This chain uses TRBV19 with TRBJ1-2; no clear D. Trimming left V 3 bases short and J 2 bases short, with 10 bases between. The CDR3 contains 14 residues. Germline V gives CDR1 LNHDA, CDR2 SQIVND (reference sequence). CDR3 nucleotide sequence: TGTGCCAGTAGTATGCATGTAGTGAACTATGGCTACACCTTC. Translation: CASSMHVVNYGYTF.

This clonotype was seen at least ten times. The chain has TRBV28 and TRBJ1-2, with no clear D. The germline V gene has CDR1 MDHEN and CDR2 SYDVKM. The CDR3 has 12 residues. The germline V and J ends were trimmed by 3 bases and 4 bases, with 6 bases remaining between them. DNA for the CDR3: TGTGCCAGCAGTTTTTCTGCCTATGGCTACACCTTC. Translation gives CASSFSAYGYTF.

This clonotype occurred many times. The rearrangement joins TRBV20-1 to TRBJ1-2, with no clear D. Looked up from germline, CDR1 is DFQATT and CDR2 is SNEGSKA (reference sequence). This CDR3 contains 12 residues. Here the CDR3 reads CRPRTEEYGYTF. The DNA for the CDR3 is TGCAGGCCTCGAACAGAAGAGTATGGCTACACCTTC.

V gene TRBV10-3 combines with J gene TRBJ2-7; 10 bases agree with TRBD1. Germline assignment: CDR1 ENHRY and CDR2 SYGVKD. With 6 bases clipped from V and 0 bases from J, the junction kept 17 bases outside the gene matches. The CDR3 is made up of 19 amino acids. The CDR3 region is CAIRKPGQGSHLSSYEQYF. The CDR3 DNA follows: TGTGCCATCAGAAAACCGGGACAGGGGTCTCACTTGAGCTCCTACGAGCAGTACTTC.

The chain links TRBV9 to TRBJ2-5; D remains unclear. This CDR3 comprises 17 residues. CDR1 SGDLS and CDR2 YYNGEE come from the germline V gene. The V and J ends lost 4 bases and 1 base respectively, with 20 bases between them. CDR3 amino acids: CASSQDTIGHSQETQYF. The CDR3 region has the DNA TGTGCCAGCAGCCAAGATACTATTGGGCACTCCCAAGAGACCCAGTACTTC.

The rearrangement joins TRBV29-1 to TRBJ2-2; TRBD2 agrees at 7 bases. With V trimmed by 0 bases and J by 1 base, 2 bases remained unmatched. Germline-derived CDR1 and CDR2 are SQVTM and ANQGSEA. The CDR3 is made up of 15 amino acids. DNA for the CDR3: TGCAGCGTTGAAGATAGGGAGGGGAACACCGGGGAGCTGTTTTTT. This encodes CSVEDREGNTGELFF.

This clonotype was seen at least ten times. Here the CDR3 DNA reads TGTGCCAGCAGCGAGTCAGGGGGAAACGGAGAGACCCAGTACTTC. This gives the protein CASSESGGNGETQYF. The genes are TRBV7-3 and TRBJ2-5, with TRBD1 matching over 7 bases. J gave up 4 bases and V 5 bases, and 10 bases lay outside the gene matches. There are 15 residues in the CDR3. Germline loops: CDR1 SGHTA, CDR2 FQGTGA.

The table lists this clonotype with many counts. The chain joins TRBV10-3 to TRBJ1-1, with 7 bases matching TRBD1. CDR3 length: 15 residues. Trimming cost V 3 bases and J 1 base; bases outside gene matches: 5. Germline-derived CDR1 and CDR2 are ENHRY and SYGVKD. The CDR3 region is CAISDSGTENTEAFF. The CDR3 DNA reads as TGTGCCATCAGTGACTCCGGGACAGAGAACACTGAAGCTTTCTTT.

This clonotype has at least ten counts. V is TRBV7-2 and J is TRBJ2-5; D ambiguous. Germline CDR1 reads SGHTA; CDR2 reads FQGNSA. The CDR3 is made up of 12 amino acids. The V and J ends lost 5 bases and 4 bases respectively, with 8 bases between them. The CDR3 nucleotides are TGTGCCAGCAGCCACCTTGGAGAGACCCAGTACTTC. It yields the protein CASSHLGETQYF.

A remark on this clonotype: Because the CDR3 is missing its conserved closing phenylalanine or tryptophan, this is likely a read error. V is TRBV10-3 and J is TRBJ2-5, with D perhaps TRBD1 (5 bases). V was clipped by 4 bases and J by 3 bases, with 12 bases between them. CDR3 length: 14 amino acids. The germline gives CDR1 ENHRY, CDR2 SYGVKD. The CDR3 protein is CAISGSVGEETQYL. DNA of the CDR3: TGTGCCATCAGTGGGTCGGTAGGGGAAGAGACCCAGTACCTC.